The T cell receptor beta chain described here comes from a study of blood T cell repertoires in COVID-19. As for the study in general: The samples span acute and convalescent COVID-19 from the United States, Italy and Spain. T cells, B-cell-depleted T cells, or PBMCs provided the cDNA or gDNA that served as material.

From germline, CDR1 is KGHSH and CDR2 LQKENI. Trimming stripped 0 bases from V and 0 bases from J, with 11 bases between. The CDR3 covers 16 residues. Authors' analysis steps: Nucleated cell counts were estimated from reference gene primer amplification. Data came from immunoSEQ multiplex PCR; TCRdb stores just in-frame clones and leaves some out. V and J calls and clone size are those listed in that table; D and trimming were worked out from the DNA. Here the sample spans about 330,000 clones, 83% being singletons. Input material: peripheral blood. The V call is TRBV18, the J call TRBJ1-1; tentative D call: TRBD1 (6 bases). This receptor was taken from a woman in her forties or fifties with acute or convalescent COVID-19. For the CDR3, the DNA is TGTGCCAGCTCACCACCTGGACAGACCATGAACACTGAAGCTTTCTTT. This translates into CASSPPGQTMNTEAFF.